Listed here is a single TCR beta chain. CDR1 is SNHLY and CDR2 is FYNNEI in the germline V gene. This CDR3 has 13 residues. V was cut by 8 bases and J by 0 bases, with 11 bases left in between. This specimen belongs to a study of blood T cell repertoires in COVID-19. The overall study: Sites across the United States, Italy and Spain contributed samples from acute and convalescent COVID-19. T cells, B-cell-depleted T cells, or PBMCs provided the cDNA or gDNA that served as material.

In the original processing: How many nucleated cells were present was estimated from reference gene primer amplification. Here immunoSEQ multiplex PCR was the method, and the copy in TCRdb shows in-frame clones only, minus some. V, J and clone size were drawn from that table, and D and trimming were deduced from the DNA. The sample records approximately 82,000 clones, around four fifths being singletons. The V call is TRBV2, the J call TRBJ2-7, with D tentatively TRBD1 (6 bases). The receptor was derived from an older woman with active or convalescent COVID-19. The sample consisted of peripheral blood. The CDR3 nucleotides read TGTGCCAGCGGACGGGACAACTCCTACGAGCAGTACTTC. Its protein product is CASGRDNSYEQYF.